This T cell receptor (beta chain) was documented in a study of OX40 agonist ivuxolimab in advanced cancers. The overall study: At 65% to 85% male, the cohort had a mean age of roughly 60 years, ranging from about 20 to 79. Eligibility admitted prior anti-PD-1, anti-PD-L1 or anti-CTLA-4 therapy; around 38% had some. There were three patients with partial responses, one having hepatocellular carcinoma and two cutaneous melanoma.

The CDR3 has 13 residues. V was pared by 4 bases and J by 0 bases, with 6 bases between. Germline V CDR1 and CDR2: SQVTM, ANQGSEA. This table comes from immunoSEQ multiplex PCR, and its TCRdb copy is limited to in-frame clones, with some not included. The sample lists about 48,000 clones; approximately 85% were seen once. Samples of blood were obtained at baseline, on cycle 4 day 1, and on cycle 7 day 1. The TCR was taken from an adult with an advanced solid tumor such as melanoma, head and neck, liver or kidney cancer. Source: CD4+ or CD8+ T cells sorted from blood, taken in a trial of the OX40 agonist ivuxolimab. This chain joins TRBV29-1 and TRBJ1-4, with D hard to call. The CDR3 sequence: CSVGAATNEKLFF. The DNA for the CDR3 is TGCAGCGTTGGGGCTGCAACTAATGAAAAACTGTTTTTT.